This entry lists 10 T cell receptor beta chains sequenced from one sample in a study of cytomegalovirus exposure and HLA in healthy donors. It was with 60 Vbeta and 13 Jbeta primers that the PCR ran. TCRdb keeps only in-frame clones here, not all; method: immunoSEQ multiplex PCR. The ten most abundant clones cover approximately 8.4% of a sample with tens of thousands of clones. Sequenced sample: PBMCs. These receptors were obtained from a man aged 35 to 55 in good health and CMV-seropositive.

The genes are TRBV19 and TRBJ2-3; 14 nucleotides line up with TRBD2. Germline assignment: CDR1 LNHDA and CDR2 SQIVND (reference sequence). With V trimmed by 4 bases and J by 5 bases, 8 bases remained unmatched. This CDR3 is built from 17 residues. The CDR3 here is CASSTSTSGRAGDTQYF. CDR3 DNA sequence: TGTGCCAGTAGTACCTCGACTAGCGGGAGGGCCGGAGATACGCAGTATTTT.

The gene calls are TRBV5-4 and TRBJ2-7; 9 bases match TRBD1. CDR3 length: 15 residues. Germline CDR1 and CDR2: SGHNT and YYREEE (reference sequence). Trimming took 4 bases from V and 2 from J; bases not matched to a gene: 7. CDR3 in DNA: TGTGCCAGCAGCACGGGACAGGGAGTTCCCTACGAGCAGTACTTC. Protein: CASSTGQGVPYEQYF.

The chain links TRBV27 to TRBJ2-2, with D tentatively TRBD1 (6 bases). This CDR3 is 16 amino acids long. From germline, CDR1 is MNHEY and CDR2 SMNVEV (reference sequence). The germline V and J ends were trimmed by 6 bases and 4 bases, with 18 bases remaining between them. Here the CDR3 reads CASSSQGSGFTGELFF. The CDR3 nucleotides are TGTGCCAGCAGCTCACAGGGTAGTGGGTTCACCGGGGAGCTGTTTTTT.

CDR3 amino acids: CASSLRRAAYEQYF. CDR3 DNA sequence: TGTGCCAGCAGCCTTCGGAGGGCCGCCTACGAGCAGTACTTC. The chain uses TRBV7-2 and TRBJ2-7, with D perhaps matching TRBD2 (6 bases). The V and J ends lost 5 bases and 2 bases respectively, with 13 bases between them. Germline assignment: CDR1 SGHTA and CDR2 FQGNSA. This CDR3 is 14 amino acids long. The full variable domain, in which reference TRBV7-2 and TRBJ2-7 provide the parts outside the CDR3, is GAGVSQSPSNKVTEKGKDVELRCDPISGHTALYWYRQSLGQGLEFLIYFQGNSAPDKSGLPSDRFSAERTGGSVSTLTIQRTQQEDSAVYLCASSLRRAAYEQYFGPGTRLTVT.

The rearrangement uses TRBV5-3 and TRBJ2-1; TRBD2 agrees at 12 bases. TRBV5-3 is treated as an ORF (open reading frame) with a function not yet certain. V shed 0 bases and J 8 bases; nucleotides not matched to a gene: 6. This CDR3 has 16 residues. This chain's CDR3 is CARSLGLAGGHHEQFF. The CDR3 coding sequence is TGTGCCAGAAGCTTGGGCCTAGCGGGAGGGCATCATGAGCAGTTCTTC.

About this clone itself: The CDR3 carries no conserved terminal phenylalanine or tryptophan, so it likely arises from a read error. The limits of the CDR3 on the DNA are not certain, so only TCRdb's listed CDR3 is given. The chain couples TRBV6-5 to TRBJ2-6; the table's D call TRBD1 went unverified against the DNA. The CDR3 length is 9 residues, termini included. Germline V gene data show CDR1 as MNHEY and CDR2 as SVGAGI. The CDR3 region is CPVRLGTPD.

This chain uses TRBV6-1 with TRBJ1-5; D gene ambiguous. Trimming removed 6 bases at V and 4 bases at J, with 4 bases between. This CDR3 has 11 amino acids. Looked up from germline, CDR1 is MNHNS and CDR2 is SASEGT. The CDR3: CASSVNQPQHF. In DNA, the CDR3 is TGTGCCAGCAGCGTTAATCAGCCCCAGCATTTT.

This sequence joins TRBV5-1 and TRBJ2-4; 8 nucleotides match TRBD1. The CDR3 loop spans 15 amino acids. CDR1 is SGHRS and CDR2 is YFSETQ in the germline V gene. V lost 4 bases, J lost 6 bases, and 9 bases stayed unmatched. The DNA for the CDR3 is TGCGCCAGCAGCCCGGCCCAGACAGGGGTAAACATTCAGTACTTC. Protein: CASSPAQTGVNIQYF.

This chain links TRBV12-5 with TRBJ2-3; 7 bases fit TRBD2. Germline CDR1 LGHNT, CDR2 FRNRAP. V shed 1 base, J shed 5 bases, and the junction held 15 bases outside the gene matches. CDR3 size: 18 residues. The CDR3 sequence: CASGLGQLSGWGGDTQYF. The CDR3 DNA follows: TGTGCTAGTGGTTTGGGACAGCTTAGCGGGTGGGGTGGAGATACGCAGTATTTT. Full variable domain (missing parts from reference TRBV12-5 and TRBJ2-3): DARVTQTPRHKVTEMGQEVTMRCQPILGHNTVFWYRQTMMQGLELLAYFRNRAPLDDSGMPKDRFSAEMPDATLATLKIQPSEPRDSAVYFCASGLGQLSGWGGDTQYFGPGTRLTVL.

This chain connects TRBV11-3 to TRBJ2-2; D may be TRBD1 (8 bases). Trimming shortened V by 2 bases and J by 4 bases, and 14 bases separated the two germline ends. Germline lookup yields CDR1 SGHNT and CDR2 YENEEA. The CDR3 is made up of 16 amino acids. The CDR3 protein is CASSLYRGGSTGELFF. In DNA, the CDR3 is TGTGCCAGCAGCTTATACAGGGGGGGGTCCACCGGGGAGCTGTTTTTT. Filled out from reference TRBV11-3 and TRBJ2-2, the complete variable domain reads EAGVVQSPRYKIIEKKQPVAFWCNPISGHNTLYWYLQNLGQGPELLIRYENEEAVDDSQLPKDRFSAERLKGVDSTLKIQPAELGDSAVYLCASSLYRGGSTGELFFGEGSRLTVL.